Listed below are T cell receptor beta chains from one sample, sequenced in a study of shared clonotypes between healthy human individuals. TCRdb's copy holds only in-frame clones and misses some; the assay was immunoSEQ multiplex PCR. The table includes some 1.1 million clones, about 72% detected once. The sequencing sample was made of memory CD4+ T cells from PBMCs. Receptors were obtained from a young man in good health. Some clones in this sample may be carry-over from other donors' samples. CDR3s leave out the opening cysteine and the closing phenylalanine or tryptophan. The D gene is left open where the match is weak.

v_gene | d_gene | len | CDR3aa
TRBV7-2 | TRBD2 | 14 | ASSPRTSGGGYEQY
TRBV5-1 | TRBD2 | 13 | ASSWGTSGSGEQF
TRBV9 | NA | 13 | ASSVDGDFGNTIY
TRBV7-3 | TRBD2 | 13 | ASSPKAGVYGELF
TRBV5-4 | NA | 14 | ASSLEAGMFADTQY
TRBV5-1 | NA | 12 | ASSLWGTNEKLF
TRBV6-1 | TRBD2 | 13 | ASSELPSGRSEQF
TRBV28 | TRBD1 | 12 | ASTLPGQAEKLL
TRBV7-3 | NA | 11 | ASSMGQNTEAF
TRBV5-1 | NA | 12 | ASSLGVGVHEQY
TRBV27 | NA | 13 | ASRDRPWGTYEQY
TRBV30 | NA | 14 | AWSALGLSGANVLT
TRBV19 | NA | 10 | ASSIHPSEAF
TRBV6-5 | TRBD1 | 13 | ASKEWTGRLVGYT
TRBV19 | NA | 13 | ASSPRGFGGNTIY
TRBV7-8 | NA | 12 | ASSPYSAYNEQF
TRBV7-2 | NA | 14 | ASSPEGGRGFGEQY
TRBV2 | TRBD2 | 11 | AGASGRPDTQY
TRBV4-2 | NA | 13 | ASSQLQGSNQPHH
TRBV5-6 | NA | 11 | ASMPGSNYGYT
TRBV11-3 | NA | 15 | ASSRPRRASSYNEQF
TRBV28 | TRBD2 | 13 | ASSFWAGGLGTQY
TRBV4-2 | TRBD2 | 12 | ASSQGPAGGEQY
TRBV27 | NA | 13 | ASSLRGYSTDTQY
TRBV4-3 | NA | 11 | ASSQELLNEQF
TRBV29-1 | TRBD2 | 11 | SARETGTDTQY
TRBV6-1 | NA | 11 | ASSERIKDEQY
TRBV7-9 | TRBD1 | 13 | ASSLQDRLFYEQY
TRBV6-5 | NA | 13 | ASSLLSQVTGELF
TRBV19 | TRBD1 | 13 | ASSPRDRAPQPQH
TRBV2 | TRBD2 | 15 | ASSDTSGRAWGNEQF
TRBV5-1 | NA | 11 | ASSLRGGYEQY
TRBV18 | TRBD1 | 14 | ASSPSTGGITGELF
TRBV7-9 | NA | 12 | ASSIVGRGSPLH
TRBV5-1 | TRBD2 | 14 | ASSLLAGGGTDTQY
TRBV7-2 | TRBD1 | 12 | ASSSDRGQGEQF
TRBV2 | NA | 10 | ASSDRADTQY
TRBV5-1 | NA | 11 | ASSFDRSYGYT
TRBV7-6 | NA | 10 | ASSPSDNEQF
TRBV5-4 | TRBD1 | 11 | ASRQGGEETQY
TRBV7-2 | TRBD2 | 14 | ASSLVGTSGTGELF
TRBV2 | NA | 11 | ASVPPGRETQY
TRBV18 | NA | 11 | ASSGGRTDTQY
TRBV7-2 | NA | 11 | ASSLRMNTEAF